This entry lists 27 T cell receptor beta chains sequenced from one sample in a study of blood T cell repertoires in COVID-19. Sequenced by immunoSEQ multiplex PCR; TCRdb stores in-frame clones only, minus some. The sample consists of some 270,000 clones, around 85% of them appearing once. The sequenced material came from peripheral blood. These TCRs come from a woman in her 70s with acute or convalescent COVID-19.

This chain links TRBV28 with TRBJ1-2; weak D call: TRBD1 (5 bases). Germline V gene lookup returns CDR1 MDHEN and CDR2 SYDVKM. Trimming pared 5 bases from V and 0 bases from J, leaving 10 bases between. The CDR3 sequence is 14 residues long. The CDR3 reads CASSQPRANYGYTF. The CDR3 nucleotides read TGTGCCAGCAGTCAACCCAGGGCTAACTATGGCTACACCTTC.

The V gene is TRBV6-5, the J gene TRBJ2-2, with D possibly matching TRBD1 (5 bases). CDR1 and CDR2 (germline): MNHEY, SVGAGI. This CDR3 is built from 12 residues. Trimming took 6 bases from V and 6 from J, leaving 8 bases between them. The chain's CDR3 is CASRQAPGELFF. The CDR3 nucleotides read TGTGCCAGCAGACAGGCTCCCGGGGAGCTGTTTTTT.

The V call is TRBV12-5, the J call TRBJ2-1; 13 bases match TRBD2. The junction had 21 bases not matched to a gene; V was cut back by 8 bases and J by 2 bases. This CDR3 is built from 21 residues. From germline, CDR1 is LGHNT and CDR2 FRNRAP. The CDR3 sequence: CASMGLAGPPDSGAAYNEQFF. The DNA of the CDR3 is TGTGCTAGTATGGGACTAGCGGGACCCCCGGACAGCGGGGCAGCCTACAATGAGCAGTTCTTC.

This sequence joins TRBV5-1 and TRBJ1-2, with D perhaps matching TRBD1 (6 bases). This CDR3 is built from 14 residues. Trimming removed 4 bases at V and 5 bases at J, with 15 bases between. Germline lookup yields CDR1 SGHRS and CDR2 YFSETQ. The DNA of the CDR3 is TGCGCCAGCAGCCTTGGGACACCTATTTATGGCTACACCTTC. Its translation: CASSLGTPIYGYTF.

J is TRBJ1-1 and V is TRBV19; 7 bases map to TRBD1. Germline lookup yields CDR1 LNHDA and CDR2 SQIVND (reference sequence). Trimming cost V 5 bases and J 4 bases; bases outside gene matches: 13. This CDR3 comprises 16 residues. CDR3: CASSLHRGALGTEAFF. The DNA of the CDR3 is TGTGCCAGTAGTCTCCACAGGGGAGCCCTGGGCACTGAAGCTTTCTTT.

The chain has TRBV9 and TRBJ2-1; D may be TRBD1 (5 bases). The ends were cut back, 4 bases at V and 9 bases at J, with 11 bases in the middle. Germline V CDR1 and CDR2: SGDLS, YYNGEE. The length of the CDR3 is 12 residues. CDR3 residues: CASSFIRGEQFF. CDR3 DNA sequence: TGTGCCAGCAGCTTCATAAGGGGTGAGCAGTTCTTC.

The rearrangement uses TRBV6-6 and TRBJ1-1; 7 bases fit TRBD1. J gave up 1 base and V 2 bases, and 7 bases lay outside the gene matches. This CDR3 contains 16 residues. CDR1 and CDR2 from the germline V gene are MNHNY and SVGAGI (reference sequence). The CDR3 sequence is CASSYAPGTANTEAFF. The CDR3 coding sequence is TGTGCCAGCAGTTACGCCCCCGGGACAGCGAACACTGAAGCTTTCTTT.

In its sample, this clone was seen once. The rearrangement links TRBV7-9 to TRBJ1-4, with D tentatively TRBD1 (5 bases). The CDR3 has 14 residues. Germline V CDR1 and CDR2: SEHNR, FQNEAQ (reference sequence). Trimming stripped 4 bases from V and 8 bases from J, with 14 bases between. The CDR3 protein is CASSWAGRVEKLFF. CDR3 bases: TGTGCCAGCAGCTGGGCAGGGCGTGTGGAAAAACTGTTTTTT.

CDR3 coding DNA: TGCGCCAGCAGCGCCCAGGGACACACCAAATACAATGAGCAGTTCTTC. This encodes CASSAQGHTKYNEQFF. The gene calls are TRBV5-1 and TRBJ2-1; a weak D match, TRBD1 (6 bases). V lost 4 bases to trimming and J lost 4 bases, with 18 bases between them. This CDR3 is built from 16 residues. CDR1 is SGHRS and CDR2 is YFSETQ in the germline V gene.

The table lists this clone with a few counts. The CDR3 is CASSQLDKNTEAFF. CDR3 nucleotides: TGTGCCAGCAGCCAATTGGACAAGAACACTGAAGCTTTCTTT. The chain carries TRBV3-1 (or the pseudogene TRBV3-2) and TRBJ1-1; perhaps TRBD1 as D (5 bases). Germline CDR1 reads LGHDT; CDR2 reads YNNKEL (reference sequence). The V and J ends lost 2 bases and 1 base respectively, with 8 bases between them. CDR3 length: 14 residues.

V usage is TRBV27 and J usage is TRBJ2-2; 9 nucleotides match TRBD1. Trimming removed 6 bases from V and 0 bases from J; junction bases left unmatched: 2. The CDR3 covers 15 residues. Germline CDR1 reads MNHEY; CDR2 reads SMNVEV (reference sequence). CDR3 region: CASRQGASNTGELFF. DNA for the CDR3: TGTGCCAGCAGACAGGGGGCGTCGAACACCGGGGAGCTGTTTTTT.

The V call is TRBV15, the J call TRBJ2-3, with TRBD2 matching over 9 bases. The CDR3 is made up of 16 amino acids. The V and J ends lost 0 bases and 6 bases, in that order; junction bases with no gene match: 7. Germline assignment: CDR1 LNHNV and CDR2 YYDKDF (reference sequence). CDR3 nucleotide sequence: TGTGCCACCAGCAGAGATCGGCGGGGGGGCCCGGATACGCAGTATTTT. Encoded protein: CATSRDRRGGPDTQYF.

The V call is TRBV6-5, the J call TRBJ1-5, with D perhaps matching TRBD1 (6 bases). The CDR3 is 14 amino acids. The germline V gene has CDR1 MNHEY and CDR2 SVGAGI. V lost 6 bases and J 4 bases, leaving 13 bases between the germline ends. CDR3 nucleotides: TGTGCCAGCAGCAACAGGGTAACGAATCAGCCCCAGCATTTT. Its protein is CASSNRVTNQPQHF.

In DNA, the CDR3 is TGTGCCAGCAGCCAAAGTCACTCGGGGGCTTTCTTT. This translates into CASSQSHSGAFF. The V and J genes are TRBV3-1 (or the pseudogene TRBV3-2) and TRBJ1-1; D not certain. Germline CDR1 LGHDT, CDR2 YNNKEL (reference sequence). The CDR3 consists of 12 residues. The V end was cut by 2 bases, the J end by 11 bases, with 12 bases between.

V and J are TRBV30 and TRBJ1-2, with TRBD1 identical over 7 bases. This CDR3 is built from 13 residues. Germline-derived CDR1 and CDR2 are GTSNPN and SVGIG (reference sequence). The ends lost 5 bases at V and 3 bases at J; junction bases unmatched: 6. The CDR3: CAWATGRHYGYTF. CDR3 sequence (DNA): TGTGCCTGGGCGACAGGGAGGCACTATGGCTACACCTTC.

This clone was counted a single time. The V gene is TRBV6-1, the J gene TRBJ1-3, with unresolved D. The V gene's germline CDR1 is MNHNS and CDR2 SASEGT. The CDR3 spans 15 residues. V lost 1 base and J 7 bases, leaving 14 bases between the germline ends. The CDR3 loop reads CASSEGFGGTNTIYF. The CDR3 DNA reads TGTGCCAGCAGTGAAGGTTTTGGAGGTACGAACACCATATATTTT.

The chain combines TRBV6-1 with TRBJ1-1, with 9 bases lining up with TRBD1. CDR1 is MNHNS, CDR2 SASEGT, per germline. V shed 4 bases and J 0 bases; nucleotides not matched to a gene: 9. This CDR3 is 17 amino acids long. The CDR3 is CASSGGQGRGLNTEAFF. The CDR3, as DNA: TGTGCCAGCAGTGGGGGACAGGGTAGGGGGTTGAACACTGAAGCTTTCTTT.

The chain combines TRBV7-9 with TRBJ1-2; D remains ambiguous. Trimming took off 2 bases at V and 6 bases at J, with 7 bases between the two ends. CDR3 size: 12 residues. Per germline, CDR1 SEHNR and CDR2 FQNEAQ (reference sequence). The CDR3 nucleotides are TGTGCCAGCAGCTTACAGTACCATGGCTACACCTTC. It yields the protein CASSLQYHGYTF. Drawing the rest from reference TRBV7-9 and TRBJ1-2, the complete variable domain is DTGVSQNPRHKITKRGQNVTFRCDPISEHNRLYWYRQTLGQGPEFLTYFQNEAQLEKSRLLSDRFSAERPKGSFSTLEIQRTEQGDSAMYLCASSLQYHGYTFGSGTRLTVV.

This sequence joins TRBV19 and TRBJ1-1, with a weak D call TRBD1 (5 bases). Germline V gene data show CDR1 as LNHDA and CDR2 as SQIVND (reference sequence). V lost 5 bases to trimming and J lost 6 bases, with 16 bases between them. There are 14 residues in the CDR3. The CDR3 nucleotides read TGTGCCAGTAGTCCTGGACACCTGAGAGCTGAAGCTTTCTTT. This encodes CASSPGHLRAEAFF.

The chain recombines TRBV7-2 with TRBJ1-5, with D possibly matching TRBD1 (6 bases). This CDR3 spans 14 amino acids. Germline V gene lookup returns CDR1 SGHTA and CDR2 FQGNSA. Trimming pared 5 bases from V and 7 bases from J, leaving 15 bases between. DNA of the CDR3: TGTGCCAGCAGCCCCACAGGGAACGGCCAGCCCCAGCATTTT. Protein product: CASSPTGNGQPQHF.

V gene TRBV5-1 combines with J gene TRBJ2-1, with TRBD1 matching 7 bases. V lost 4 bases to trimming and J lost 0 bases; unmatched junction nucleotides: 4. Per germline, CDR1 SGHRS and CDR2 YFSETQ. The CDR3 runs to 15 residues. CDR3: CASSPRDSSYNEQFF. Here the CDR3 DNA reads TGCGCCAGCAGCCCCCGGGACAGCTCCTACAATGAGCAGTTCTTC.

This clone was recorded many times. The V gene is TRBV15, the J gene TRBJ2-3, with 9 bases aligning to TRBD2. Germline-derived CDR1 and CDR2 are LNHNV and YYDKDF (reference sequence). Trimming cost V 0 bases and J 6 bases; bases outside gene matches: 7. CDR3 length: 16 residues. DNA of the CDR3: TGTGCCACCAGCAGAGATCCGGGTAGCGGGGGCGATACGCAGTATTTT. Protein sequence: CATSRDPGSGGDTQYF.

The chain uses TRBV5-8 and TRBJ1-1; 10 bases agree with TRBD1. Trimming removed 1 base from V and 5 bases from J; junction bases left unmatched: 11. Germline-derived CDR1 and CDR2 are SGHTS and YDEGEE. This CDR3 has 17 residues. CDR3 DNA sequence: TGTGCCAGCAGCTTGATGATCGGGACAGGGGTAAGGACTGAAGCTTTCTTT. As protein: CASSLMIGTGVRTEAFF.

This chain links TRBV11-2 with TRBJ1-2; tentative D call: TRBD1 (5 bases). V lost 5 bases and J lost 3, with 19 bases in between. The germline gives CDR1 SGHAT, CDR2 FQNNGV. This CDR3 is built from 16 residues. The CDR3, as DNA: TGTGCCAGCAGCCTAACAGATGACAGACGAGACTATGGCTACACCTTC. Amino acid sequence: CASSLTDDRRDYGYTF. Full variable domain (remainder filled in from reference TRBV11-2 and TRBJ1-2): EAGVAQSPRYKIIEKRQSVAFWCNPISGHATLYWYQQILGQGPKLLIQFQNNGVVDDSQLPKDRFSAERLKGVDSTLKIQPAKLEDSAVYLCASSLTDDRRDYGYTFGSGTRLTVV.

The chain links TRBV4-2 to TRBJ1-1, with D tentatively TRBD1 (6 bases). This CDR3 has 16 residues. Trimming took 1 base from V and 3 from J, leaving 15 bases between them. Germline V gene lookup returns CDR1 LGHNA and CDR2 YNFKEQ. The CDR3 coding sequence is TGTGCCAGCAGCCAAGGGCAGGTAAGGGGGTACACTGAAGCTTTCTTT. Its protein product is CASSQGQVRGYTEAFF.

The chain joins TRBV13 to TRBJ2-1; TRBD2 matches 7 bases. Germline V CDR1 and CDR2: PRHDT, FYEKMQ (reference sequence). V was pared by 6 bases and J by 6 bases, with 5 bases of the junction left unmatched. This CDR3 has 13 residues. CDR3 in DNA: TGTGCCAGCAGGAAGGGAGGGGTCAATGAGCAGTTCTTC. Its protein is CASRKGGVNEQFF.

The rearrangement joins TRBV7-8 to TRBJ1-3; 7 nucleotides match TRBD1. The ends lost 4 bases at V and 4 bases at J; junction bases unmatched: 7. The germline CDR1 and CDR2 sequences are SGHVS and FQNEAQ. This CDR3 region has 15 residues. The CDR3 here is CASSSGTASGNTIYF. In DNA, the CDR3 is TGTGCCAGCAGCTCTGGGACAGCCTCAGGAAACACCATATATTTT.